The sequence of this T cell receptor (beta chain) was determined in a study of Graves' ophthalmopathy and Graves' hyperthyroidism. Study details: Hyperthyroidism qualified as stable when ophthalmopathy did not develop within 18 months of follow-up.

Germline values: CDR1 ENHRY, CDR2 SYGVKD. V was clipped by 6 bases and J by 3 bases, with 14 bases between them. CDR3 length equals 14 residues. Amplification from RNA transcripts yielded the TCR beta CDR3 regions. RT-PCR was first run with HTBI primers, then multiplex PCR in a second round. TCRdb passed the multiplex PCR reads through MiXCR, listing each CDR3 protein once. The data hold around 1.1 million distinct CDR3 sequences, with about 38% observed a single time. Concerning this clonotype: Antigen unknown. One base away lies a much larger clone, so this may be a sequencing read error.

Overall study findings and caveats: In blood appeared most of the expanded thyroid clonotypes whose frequency exceeded 0.001.

Specimen: peripheral blood or thyroid tissue (not recorded which). The V call is TRBV10-3, the J call TRBJ2-5; TRBD2 is a possible D gene (6 bases). The clonotype comes from an adult man with Graves' hyperthyroidism. Here the CDR3 DNA reads TGTGCCATCAGCCCGGGACGGGGGAAAGAGACCCAGTACTTC. Amino acids: CAISPGRGKETQYF.